These T cell receptor beta chains were read from a single sample in a study of metastatic and nonmetastatic thyroid tumors. TCRdb reprocessed the PCR reads via MiXCR. Of 35,000 to 55,000 clones listed, under 4% are singletons. Sequences were obtained from blood. These receptors came from a female donor with papillary thyroid cancer or a benign thyroid nodule (not recorded which). Some clones in this sample may be carry-over from other donors' samples. Both conserved end residues are part of each CDR3. Fields, in order: D gene, V gene, CDR3 length, J gene, clone size, CDR3 DNA, CDR3 protein. The D gene is left open where the match is weak. Not all rows give a size; the values are once, few, many and, for expanded clones, a class.

>TRBD2|TRBV28|14|TRBJ2-3|many
TGTGCCAGCAGTTTTCTAGCGGGCACAGATACGCAGTATTTT
CASSFLAGTDTQYF
>TRBD2|TRBV5-4|15|TRBJ2-2|-
TGTGCCAGCAGCTTAGGTAGCGGGAGTGACGGGGAGCTGTTTTTT
CASSLGSGSDGELFF
>-|TRBV7-9|13|TRBJ1-1|many
TGTGCCAGCAGCTTAACAGGTTGGGGGGAAGCTTTCTTT
CASSLTGWGEAFF
>TRBD2|TRBV5-4|15|TRBJ2-2|many
TGTGCCAGCAGCTTGGCGGCTAGCGGGAGGGAGGAGCTGTTTTTT
CASSLAASGREELFF
>-|TRBV6-4|14|TRBJ2-1|few
TGTGCCAGCAGTGACTCCTTAGGGGCCAATGAGCAGTTCTTC
CASSDSLGANEQFF
>-|TRBV10-3|14|TRBJ2-5|many
TGTGCCATCAGTGAGTCACGGGTCGTGGAGACCCAGTACTTC
CAISESRVVETQYF
>-|TRBV5-8|14|TRBJ1-5|-
TGTGACAGCAGCTGGTCGGGTAGCAATCAGCCCCAGCATTTT
CDSSWSGSNQPQHF
>-|TRBV6-1|15|TRBJ1-2|-
TGTGCCAGCACTCCTTCCTCGTCCGGGGCCTATGGCTACACCTTC
CASTPSSSGAYGYTF
>TRBD1|TRBV13|16|TRBJ2-5|many
TGTGCCAGCAGCTTAGAAGGGGGCCTCTACCAAGAGACCCAGTACTTC
CASSLEGGLYQETQYF
>-|TRBV6-1|14|TRBJ2-3|many
TGTGCCAGCAGTGCCCGGAGCCGCACAGATACGCAGTATTTT
CASSARSRTDTQYF
>TRBD2|TRBV19|15|TRBJ2-7|many
TGTGCCAGTAGTATAAACAGCGGGAAGTCCTACGAGCAGTACTTC
CASSINSGKSYEQYF
>-|TRBV5-6|13|TRBJ1-1|many
TGTGCCAGCAGCTTGATGAGGCTGGACGAAGCTTTCTTT
CASSLMRLDEAFF
>-|TRBV7-9|13|TRBJ2-1|many
TGTGCCAGCAGCTTACCAGCCTACAATGAGCAGTTCTTC
CASSLPAYNEQFF
>-|TRBV11-3|14|TRBJ2-3|many
TGTGCCAGCAGCTTTCGAGGCAACACAGATACGCAGTATTTT
CASSFRGNTDTQYF
>-|TRBV2|13|TRBJ1-1|few
TGTGCCAGCAACCCAATCTTGAACACTGAAGCTTTCTTT
CASNPILNTEAFF
>TRBD1|TRBV11-3|13|TRBJ1-1|medium-sized
TGTGCCAGCAGCTTGACAGGGGGGGGTGAAGCTTTCTTT
CASSLTGGGEAFF
>-|TRBV5-6|16|TRBJ2-3|many
TGTGCCAGCAGCTCTACCGACAGGAGGTATACAGATACGCAGTATTTT
CASSSTDRRYTDTQYF